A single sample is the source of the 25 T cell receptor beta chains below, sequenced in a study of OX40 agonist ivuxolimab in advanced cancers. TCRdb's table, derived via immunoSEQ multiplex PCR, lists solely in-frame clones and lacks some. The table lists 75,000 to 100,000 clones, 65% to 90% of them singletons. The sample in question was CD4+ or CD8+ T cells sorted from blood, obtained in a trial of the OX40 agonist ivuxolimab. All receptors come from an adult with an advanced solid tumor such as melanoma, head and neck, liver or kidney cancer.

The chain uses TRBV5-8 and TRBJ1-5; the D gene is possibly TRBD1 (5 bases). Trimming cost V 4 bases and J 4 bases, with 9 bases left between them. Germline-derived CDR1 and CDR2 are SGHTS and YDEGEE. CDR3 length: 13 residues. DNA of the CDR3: TGTGCCAGCAGCGCGAGGGGAAATCAGCCCCAGCATTTT. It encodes CASSARGNQPQHF.

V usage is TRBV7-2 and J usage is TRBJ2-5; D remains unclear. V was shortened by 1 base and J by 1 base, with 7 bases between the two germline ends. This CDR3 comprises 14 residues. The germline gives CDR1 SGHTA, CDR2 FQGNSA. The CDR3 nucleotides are TGTGCCAGCAGCTTAGAACAGCTCCAAGAGACCCAGTACTTC. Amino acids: CASSLEQLQETQYF. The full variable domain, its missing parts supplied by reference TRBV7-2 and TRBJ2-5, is GAGVSQSPSNKVTEKGKDVELRCDPISGHTALYWYRQSLGQGLEFLIYFQGNSAPDKSGLPSDRFSAERTGGSVSTLTIQRTQQEDSAVYLCASSLEQLQETQYFGPGTRLLVL.

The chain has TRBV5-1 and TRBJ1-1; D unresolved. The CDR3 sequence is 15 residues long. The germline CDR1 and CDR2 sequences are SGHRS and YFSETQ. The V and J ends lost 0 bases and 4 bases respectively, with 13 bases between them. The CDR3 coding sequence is TGCGCCAGCAGCTTGGACGGGTTTCGGGGCACTGAAGCTTTCTTT. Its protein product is CASSLDGFRGTEAFF.

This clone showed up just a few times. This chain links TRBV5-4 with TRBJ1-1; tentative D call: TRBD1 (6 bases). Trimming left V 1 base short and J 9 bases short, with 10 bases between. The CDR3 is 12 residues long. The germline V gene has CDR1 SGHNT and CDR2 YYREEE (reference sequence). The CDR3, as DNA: TGTGCCAGCAGCTTGCCGACAGGTAAAGCTTTCTTT. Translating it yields CASSLPTGKAFF.

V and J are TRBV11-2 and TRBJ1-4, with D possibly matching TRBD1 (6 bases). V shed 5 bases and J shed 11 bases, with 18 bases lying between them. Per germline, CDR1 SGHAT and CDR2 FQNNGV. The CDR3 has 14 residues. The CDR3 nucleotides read TGTGCCAGCAGCCCCCCTTACAGGGAGGGGAAACTGTTTTTT. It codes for CASSPPYREGKLFF.

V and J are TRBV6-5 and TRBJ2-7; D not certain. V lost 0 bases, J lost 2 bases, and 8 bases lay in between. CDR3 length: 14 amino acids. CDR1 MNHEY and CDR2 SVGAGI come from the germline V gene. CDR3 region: CASSYSPGTYEQYF. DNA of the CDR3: TGTGCCAGCAGTTACTCGCCAGGTACCTACGAGCAGTACTTC.

The CDR3, as DNA: TGTGCCAGCAGTTTTACAGGGGGCAGGGAGTACTTC. Its protein is CASSFTGGREYF. V is TRBV6-6 and J is TRBJ2-4; 9 bases align to TRBD1. Looked up from germline, CDR1 is MNHNY and CDR2 is SVGAGI (reference sequence). The CDR3 has 12 amino acids. Trimming removed 4 bases from V and 14 bases from J; junction bases left unmatched: 6.

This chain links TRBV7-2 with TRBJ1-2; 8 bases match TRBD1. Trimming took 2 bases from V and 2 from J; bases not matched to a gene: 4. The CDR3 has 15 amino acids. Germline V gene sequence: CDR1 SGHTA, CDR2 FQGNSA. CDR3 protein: CASSLTGTGNYGYTF. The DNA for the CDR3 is TGTGCCAGCAGCTTAACCGGGACAGGCAACTATGGCTACACCTTC. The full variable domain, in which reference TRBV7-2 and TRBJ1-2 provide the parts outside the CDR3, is GAGVSQSPSNKVTEKGKDVELRCDPISGHTALYWYRQSLGQGLEFLIYFQGNSAPDKSGLPSDRFSAERTGGSVSTLTIQRTQQEDSAVYLCASSLTGTGNYGYTFGSGTRLTVV.

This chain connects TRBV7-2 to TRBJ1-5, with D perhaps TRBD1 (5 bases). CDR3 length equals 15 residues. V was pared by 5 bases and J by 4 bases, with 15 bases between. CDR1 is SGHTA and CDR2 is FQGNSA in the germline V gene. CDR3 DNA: TGTGCCAGCAGCACAGGAGTGTCGGGGAATCAGCCCCAGCATTTT. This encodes CASSTGVSGNQPQHF.

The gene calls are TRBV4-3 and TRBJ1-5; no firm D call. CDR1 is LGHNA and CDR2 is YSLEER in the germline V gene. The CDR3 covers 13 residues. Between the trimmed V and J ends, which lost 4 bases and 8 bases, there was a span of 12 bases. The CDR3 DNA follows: TGCGCCAGCAGCCCCAGCAAGAATGAGCCCCAGCATTTT. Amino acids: CASSPSKNEPQHF.

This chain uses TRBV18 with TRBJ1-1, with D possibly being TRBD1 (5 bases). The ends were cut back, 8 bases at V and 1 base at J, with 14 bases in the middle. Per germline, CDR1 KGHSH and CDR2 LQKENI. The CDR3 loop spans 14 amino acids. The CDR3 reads CASSWDGKNTEAFF. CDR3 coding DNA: TGTGCCAGCAGTTGGGACGGAAAGAACACTGAAGCTTTCTTT.

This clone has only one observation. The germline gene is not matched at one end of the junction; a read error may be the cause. CDR3 protein: CASSPKDRVLF. The DNA for the CDR3 is TGTGCCAGCAGTCCAAAGGACAGGGTCCTCTTC. The V and J genes are TRBV2 and TRBJ1-2, with 8 bases identical to TRBD1. Germline-derived CDR1 and CDR2 are SNHLY and FYNNEI. There are 11 residues in the CDR3.

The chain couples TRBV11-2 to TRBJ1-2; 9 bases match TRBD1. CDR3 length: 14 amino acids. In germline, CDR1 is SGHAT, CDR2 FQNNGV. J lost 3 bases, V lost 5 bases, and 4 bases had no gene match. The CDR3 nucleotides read TGTGCCAGCAGCCCTGGACAGGGGTACTATGGCTACACCTTC. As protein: CASSPGQGYYGYTF.

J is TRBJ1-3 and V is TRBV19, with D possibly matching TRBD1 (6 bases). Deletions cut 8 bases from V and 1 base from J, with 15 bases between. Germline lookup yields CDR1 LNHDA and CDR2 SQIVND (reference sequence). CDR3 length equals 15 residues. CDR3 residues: CASRQATHSGNTIYF. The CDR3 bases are TGTGCCAGTCGACAGGCCACTCATTCTGGAAACACCATATATTTT.

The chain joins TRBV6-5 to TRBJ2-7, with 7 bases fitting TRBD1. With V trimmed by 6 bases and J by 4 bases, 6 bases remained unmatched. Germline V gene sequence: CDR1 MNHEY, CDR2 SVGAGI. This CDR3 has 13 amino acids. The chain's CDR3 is CASSDRAEYEQYF. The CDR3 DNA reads TGTGCCAGCAGCGACAGGGCAGAGTACGAGCAGTACTTC.

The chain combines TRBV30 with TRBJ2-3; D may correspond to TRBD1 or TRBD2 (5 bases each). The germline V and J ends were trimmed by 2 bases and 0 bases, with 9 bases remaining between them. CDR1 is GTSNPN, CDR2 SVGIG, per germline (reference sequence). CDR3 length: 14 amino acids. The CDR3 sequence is CAWSSGRSTDTQYF. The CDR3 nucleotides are TGTGCCTGGAGTTCAGGGAGAAGCACAGATACGCAGTATTTT.

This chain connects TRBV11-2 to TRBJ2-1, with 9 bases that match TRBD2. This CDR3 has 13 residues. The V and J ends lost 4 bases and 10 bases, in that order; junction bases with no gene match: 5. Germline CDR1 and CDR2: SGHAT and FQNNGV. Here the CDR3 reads CASSSAGGREQFF. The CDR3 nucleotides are TGTGCCAGCAGCTCAGCGGGAGGACGAGAGCAGTTCTTC.

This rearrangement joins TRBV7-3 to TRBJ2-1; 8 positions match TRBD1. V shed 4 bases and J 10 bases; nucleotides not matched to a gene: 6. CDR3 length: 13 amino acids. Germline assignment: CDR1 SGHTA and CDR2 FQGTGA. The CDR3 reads CASSSRTGREQFF. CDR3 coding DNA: TGTGCCAGCAGCTCGAGGACAGGGCGGGAGCAGTTCTTC.

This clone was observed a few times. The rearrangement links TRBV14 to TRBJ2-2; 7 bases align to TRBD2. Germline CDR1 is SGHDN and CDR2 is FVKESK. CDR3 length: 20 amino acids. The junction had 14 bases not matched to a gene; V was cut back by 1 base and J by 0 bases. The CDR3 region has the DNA TGTGCCAGCAGCCAAGGTAGGATTCGGGCTAGCGGAACGAACACCGGGGAGCTGTTTTTT. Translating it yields CASSQGRIRASGTNTGELFF.

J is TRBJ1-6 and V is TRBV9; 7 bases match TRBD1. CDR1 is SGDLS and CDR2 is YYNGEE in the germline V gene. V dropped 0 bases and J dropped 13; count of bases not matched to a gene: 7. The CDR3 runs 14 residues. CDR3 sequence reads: CASSVESQGGPLHF. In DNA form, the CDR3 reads TGTGCCAGCAGCGTAGAGTCCCAGGGGGGTCCCCTCCACTTT.

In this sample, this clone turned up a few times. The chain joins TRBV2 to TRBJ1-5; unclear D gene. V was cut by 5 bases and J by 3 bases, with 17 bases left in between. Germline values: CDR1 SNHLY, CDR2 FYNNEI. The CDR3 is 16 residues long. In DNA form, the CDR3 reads TGTGCCAGCAGTAGGGCACAGAGGCCTGACAATCAGCCCCAGCATTTT. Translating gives CASSRAQRPDNQPQHF.

This CDR3 is CASSAGLAPETQYF. CDR3 in DNA: TGTGCCAGCAGCGCTGGACTAGCCCCAGAGACCCAGTACTTC. The rearrangement uses TRBV14 and TRBJ2-5; 8 bases align to TRBD2. Germline V gene sequence: CDR1 SGHDN, CDR2 FVKESK. The length of the CDR3 is 14 residues. With V trimmed by 5 bases and J by 4 bases, 6 bases remained unmatched.

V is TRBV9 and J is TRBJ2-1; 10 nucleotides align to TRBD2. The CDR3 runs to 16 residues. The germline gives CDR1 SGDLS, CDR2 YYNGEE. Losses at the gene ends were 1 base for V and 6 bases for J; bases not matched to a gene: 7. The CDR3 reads CASSVSGGLASNEQFF. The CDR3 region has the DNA TGTGCCAGCAGCGTATCGGGGGGACTAGCGAGCAATGAGCAGTTCTTC.

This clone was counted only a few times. This CDR3 reads CASSRLQSSYNSPLHF. CDR3 in DNA: TGTGCCAGCAGCCGTCTTCAGAGCTCCTATAATTCACCCCTCCACTTT. The chain couples TRBV9 to TRBJ1-6; the D is unclear. From germline, CDR1 is SGDLS and CDR2 YYNGEE. Trimming shortened V by 4 bases and J by 0 bases, and 11 bases separated the two germline ends. There are 16 residues in the CDR3.

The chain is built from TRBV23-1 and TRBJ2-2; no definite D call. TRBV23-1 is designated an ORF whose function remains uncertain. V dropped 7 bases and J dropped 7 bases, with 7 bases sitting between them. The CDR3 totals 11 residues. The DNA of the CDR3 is TGCGCCAGCAATCTTGTCGGGGAGCTGTTTTTT. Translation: CASNLVGELFF.